A single sample is the source of the 11 T cell receptor beta chains below, sequenced in a study of blood T cell repertoires in COVID-19. Profiling relied on immunoSEQ multiplex PCR, and the TCRdb table lists in-frame clones only, not all of them. The profile shows fewer than 300,000 clones, more than 75% of them singletons. The source material was peripheral blood. These receptors all stem from a woman between 40 and 55 years old who had recovered from COVID-19.

J is TRBJ1-2 and V is TRBV12-3 or TRBV12-4, with D uncertain. V lost 3 bases and J lost 3, with 8 bases in between. The CDR3 covers 13 residues. CDR3 nucleotides: TGTGCCAGCAGTTTGAGGTCTCACTATGGCTACACCTTC. It is translated as CASSLRSHYGYTF.

With regard to this clone: This sample also contains other DNA sequences that code for the same CDR3. The chain combines TRBV7-2 with TRBJ1-2; the match to TRBD1 covers 9 bases. This CDR3 is built from 14 residues. Germline CDR1 SGHTA, CDR2 FQGNSA. V gave up 5 bases and J gave up 3 bases; unmatched junction bases: 4. CDR3 sequence: CASSPRTGDYGYTF. As DNA, the CDR3 is TGTGCCAGCAGCCCCAGGACAGGGGACTATGGCTACACCTTC.

The chain uses TRBV7-2 and TRBJ2-5, with D possibly matching TRBD2 (5 bases). In germline, CDR1 is SGHTA, CDR2 FQGNSA. V was pared by 4 bases and J by 7 bases, with 19 bases between. There are 15 residues in the CDR3. The CDR3 DNA reads as TGTGCCAGCAGCTCAAGCGGAGTGGCTGCGGGGACCCAGTACTTC. It specifies CASSSSGVAAGTQYF. Using reference TRBV7-2 and TRBJ2-5 for the parts outside the CDR3, the full variable domain is GAGVSQSPSNKVTEKGKDVELRCDPISGHTALYWYRQSLGQGLEFLIYFQGNSAPDKSGLPSDRFSAERTGGSVSTLTIQRTQQEDSAVYLCASSSSGVAAGTQYFGPGTRLLVL.

This clone occurred once. V and J are TRBV7-9 and TRBJ2-2; D possibly corresponds to TRBD1 (5 bases). Per the germline V gene, CDR1 is SEHNR and CDR2 is FQNEAQ (reference sequence). With 5 bases removed from V and 1 base from J, the gap between germline ends came to 17 bases. This CDR3 spans 17 amino acids. DNA of the CDR3: TGTGCCAGCAGCCGGCCACCCCCCCAGGGGAACACCGGGGAGCTGTTTTTT. Amino acids: CASSRPPPQGNTGELFF.

J is TRBJ2-1 and V is TRBV6-2 or TRBV6-3, with 7 bases aligning to TRBD2. The germline V gene has CDR1 MNHEY and CDR2 SVGEGT. Trimming at V came to 5 bases and at J to 15 bases, leaving 13 bases not matched to a gene. CDR3 length equals 13 residues. Here the CDR3 reads CASSLIGLVPAFF. CDR3 sequence (DNA): TGTGCCAGCAGTCTAATAGGACTAGTCCCCGCGTTCTTC.

V usage is TRBV7-3 and J usage is TRBJ1-6, with D uncertain. This CDR3 has 15 amino acids. The germline CDR1 and CDR2 sequences are SGHTA and FQGTGA. The V end was cut by 5 bases, the J end by 9 bases, with 17 bases between. The CDR3: CASSPSGAWGSPLHF. The DNA for the CDR3 is TGTGCCAGCAGCCCAAGCGGCGCTTGGGGTTCACCCCTCCACTTT.

CDR3 in DNA: TGTGCCATCAGAGACATCGGGGCTAATGAAAAACTGTTTTTT. Its translation is CAIRDIGANEKLFF. The chain is built from TRBV10-3 and TRBJ1-4, with D hard to call. Germline V gene data show CDR1 as ENHRY and CDR2 as SYGVKD. Trimming stripped 6 bases from V and 3 bases from J, with 11 bases between. The CDR3 totals 14 residues.

The V and J genes are TRBV2 and TRBJ1-3, with D unclear. This CDR3 region has 18 residues. From germline, CDR1 is SNHLY and CDR2 FYNNEI. The V and J ends lost 0 bases and 0 bases respectively, with 15 bases between them. CDR3 DNA: TGTGCCAGCAGTGAAGCGGCCCAGTCCCCCCTCTCTGGAAACACCATATATTTT. This translates into CASSEAAQSPLSGNTIYF. Together with reference TRBV2 and TRBJ1-3, the CDR3 gives the full variable domain: EPEVTQTPSHQVTQMGQEVILRCVPISNHLYFYWYRQILGQKVEFLVSFYNNEISEKSEIFDDQFSVERPDGSNFTLKIRSTKLEDSAMYFCASSEAAQSPLSGNTIYFGEGSWLTVV.

The V and J genes are TRBV11-3 and TRBJ2-1; 11 bases fit TRBD2. This CDR3 has 14 amino acids. Germline CDR1 is SGHNT and CDR2 is YENEEA. The J segment lost 9 bases and the V segment lost 5 bases, leaving 6 bases of the junction unmatched. CDR3 sequence (DNA): TGTGCCAGCAGCCGCACTAGCGGGAGTGCTGAGCAGTTCTTC. This encodes CASSRTSGSAEQFF. The entire variable domain, with the rest obtained from reference TRBV11-3 and TRBJ2-1, is as follows: EAGVVQSPRYKIIEKKQPVAFWCNPISGHNTLYWYLQNLGQGPELLIRYENEEAVDDSQLPKDRFSAERLKGVDSTLKIQPAELGDSAVYLCASSRTSGSAEQFFGPGTRLTVL.

This clone was counted only a few times. This chain joins TRBV2 and TRBJ1-2; 9 nucleotides line up with TRBD1. Germline loops: CDR1 SNHLY, CDR2 FYNNEI. This CDR3 has 15 residues. With 4 bases clipped from V and 4 bases from J, the junction kept 7 bases outside the gene matches. CDR3 protein: CASSVGGQGPYGYTF. The CDR3 coding sequence is TGTGCCAGCAGTGTGGGGGGACAGGGACCCTATGGCTACACCTTC.

This chain links TRBV5-4 with TRBJ2-6; TRBD1 might be the D (5 bases). CDR3 length equals 15 residues. Germline values: CDR1 SGHNT, CDR2 YYREEE (reference sequence). The ends were cut back, 4 bases at V and 2 bases at J, with 10 bases in the middle. Here the CDR3 reads CASSLGVAGANVLTF. Written as DNA, the CDR3 is TGTGCCAGCAGCCTAGGGGTGGCTGGGGCCAACGTCCTGACTTTC.